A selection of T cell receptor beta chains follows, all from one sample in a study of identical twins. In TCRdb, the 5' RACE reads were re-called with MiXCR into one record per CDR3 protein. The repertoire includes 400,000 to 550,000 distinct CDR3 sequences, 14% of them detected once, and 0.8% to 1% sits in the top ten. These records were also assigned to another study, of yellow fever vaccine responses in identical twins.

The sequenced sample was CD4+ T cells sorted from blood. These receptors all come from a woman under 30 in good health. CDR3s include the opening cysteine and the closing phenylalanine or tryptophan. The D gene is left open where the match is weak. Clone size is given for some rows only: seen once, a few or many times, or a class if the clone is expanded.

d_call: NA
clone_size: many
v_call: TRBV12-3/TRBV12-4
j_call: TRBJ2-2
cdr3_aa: CASSLVVGPNTGELFF
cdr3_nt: TGTGCCAGCAGTTTAGTGGTCGGACCGAACACCGGGGAGCTGTTTTTT

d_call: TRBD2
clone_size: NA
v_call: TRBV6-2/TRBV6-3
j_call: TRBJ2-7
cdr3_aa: CASSGLALLSYEQYF
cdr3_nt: TGTGCCAGCAGCGGACTAGCCCTACTCTCCTACGAGCAGTACTTC

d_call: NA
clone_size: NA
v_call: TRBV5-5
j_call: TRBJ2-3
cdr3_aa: CASSFSATDTQYF
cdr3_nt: TGTGCCAGCAGCTTTTCGGCAACAGATACGCAGTATTTT

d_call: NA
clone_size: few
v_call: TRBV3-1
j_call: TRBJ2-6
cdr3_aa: CASSQVVGASGANVLTF
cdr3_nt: TGTGCCAGCAGCCAAGTCGTTGGAGCCTCTGGGGCCAACGTCCTGACTTTC

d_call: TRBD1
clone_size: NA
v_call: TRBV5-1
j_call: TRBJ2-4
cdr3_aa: CASSLVYRGNKNIQYF
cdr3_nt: TGCGCCAGCAGCTTGGTATACAGGGGAAACAAAAACATTCAGTACTTC

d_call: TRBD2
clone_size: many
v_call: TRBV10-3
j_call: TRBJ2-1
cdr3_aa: CATGLAGGNEQFF
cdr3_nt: TGTGCCACCGGACTAGCGGGAGGGAATGAGCAGTTCTTC

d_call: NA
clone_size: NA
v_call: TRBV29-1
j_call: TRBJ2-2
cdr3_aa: CSVDWWNTGELFF
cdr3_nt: TGCAGCGTTGACTGGTGGAACACCGGGGAGCTGTTTTTT

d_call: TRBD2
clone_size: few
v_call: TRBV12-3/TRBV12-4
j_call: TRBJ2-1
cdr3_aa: CASSLASGGLYNEQFF
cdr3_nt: TGTGCCAGCAGTTTGGCTAGCGGGGGGCTGTACAATGAGCAGTTCTTC

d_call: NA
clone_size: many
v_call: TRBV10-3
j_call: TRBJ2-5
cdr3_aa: CAISESETQYF
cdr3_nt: TGTGCCATCAGTGAGTCCGAGACCCAGTACTTC

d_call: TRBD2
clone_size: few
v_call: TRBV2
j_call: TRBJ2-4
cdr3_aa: CASTMAAGGPQYF
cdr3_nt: TGTGCCAGCACTATGGCAGCGGGAGGGCCACAGTACTTC

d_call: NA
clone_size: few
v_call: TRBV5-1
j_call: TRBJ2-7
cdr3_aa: CASSLNVLATYEQYF
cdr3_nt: TGCGCCAGCAGCTTGAACGTATTGGCAACCTACGAGCAGTACTTC

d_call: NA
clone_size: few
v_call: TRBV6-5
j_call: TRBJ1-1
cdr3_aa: CASSYSAPLNTEAFF
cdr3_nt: TGTGCCAGCAGTTACTCTGCGCCCTTGAACACTGAAGCTTTCTTT

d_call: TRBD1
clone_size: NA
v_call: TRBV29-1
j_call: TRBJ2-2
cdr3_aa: CSVDRATGELFF
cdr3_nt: TGCAGCGTGGACAGGGCCACCGGGGAGCTGTTTTTT

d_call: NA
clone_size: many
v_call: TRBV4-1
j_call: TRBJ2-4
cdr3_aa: CASSQIRAGIGKNIQYF
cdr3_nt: TGCGCCAGCAGCCAAATTCGGGCAGGGATCGGGAAAAACATTCAGTACTTC

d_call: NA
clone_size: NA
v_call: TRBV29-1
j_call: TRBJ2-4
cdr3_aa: CSVESGQTQYF
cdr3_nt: TGCAGCGTTGAAAGCGGGCAGACACAGTACTTC

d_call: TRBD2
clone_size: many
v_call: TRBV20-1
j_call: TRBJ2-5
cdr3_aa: CSASRTSGRAQETQYF
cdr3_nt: TGCAGTGCTAGCCGTACTAGCGGGAGGGCCCAAGAGACCCAGTACTTC

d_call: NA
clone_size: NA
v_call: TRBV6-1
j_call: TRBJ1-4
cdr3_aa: CASRPRRATNEKLFF
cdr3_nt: TGTGCCAGCAGACCCCGCAGGGCAACTAATGAAAAACTGTTTTTT

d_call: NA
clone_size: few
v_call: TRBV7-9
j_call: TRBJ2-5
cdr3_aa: CASSIPGGPALF
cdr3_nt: TGTGCCAGCAGCATACCCGGTGGGCCCGCCCTCTTC

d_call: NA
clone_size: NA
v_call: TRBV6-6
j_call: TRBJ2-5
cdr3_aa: CASRVAGQETQYF
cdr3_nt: TGTGCCAGCAGGGTGGCGGGCCAAGAGACCCAGTACTTC

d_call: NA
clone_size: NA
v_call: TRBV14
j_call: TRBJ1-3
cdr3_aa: CASSQVRPSSGNTIYF
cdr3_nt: TGTGCCAGCAGCCAAGTCAGACCGAGCTCTGGAAACACCATATATTTT

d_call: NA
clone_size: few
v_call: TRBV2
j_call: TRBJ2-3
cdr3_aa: CASTKPSSTDTQYF
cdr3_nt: TGTGCCAGCACTAAACCTTCTAGCACAGATACGCAGTATTTT

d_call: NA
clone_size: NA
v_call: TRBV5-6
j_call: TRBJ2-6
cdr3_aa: CASSLLNGAGANVLTF
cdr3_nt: TGTGCCAGCAGCTTGTTGAACGGGGCCGGGGCCAACGTCCTGACTTTC

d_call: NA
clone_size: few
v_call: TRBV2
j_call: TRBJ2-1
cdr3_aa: CASSQLGYEQFF
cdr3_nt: TGTGCCAGCAGCCAACTAGGTTATGAGCAGTTCTTC

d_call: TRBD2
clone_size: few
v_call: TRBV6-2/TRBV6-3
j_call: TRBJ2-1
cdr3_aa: CASMAGGLPEQFF
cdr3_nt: TGTGCCAGCATGGCGGGAGGGTTACCCGAGCAGTTCTTC

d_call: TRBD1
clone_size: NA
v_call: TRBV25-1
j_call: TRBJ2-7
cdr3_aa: CASSDPQGASYEQYF
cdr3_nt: TGTGCCAGCAGTGACCCCCAGGGGGCCTCCTACGAGCAGTACTTC

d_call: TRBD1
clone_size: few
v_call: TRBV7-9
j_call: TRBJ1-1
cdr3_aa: CASSLGTGAVDTEAFF
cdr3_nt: TGTGCCAGCAGCTTGGGGACAGGGGCGGTGGACACTGAAGCTTTCTTT

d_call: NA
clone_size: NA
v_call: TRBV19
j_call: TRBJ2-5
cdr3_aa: CASSMSLEETQYF
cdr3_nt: TGTGCCAGTAGTATGTCTCTAGAAGAGACCCAGTACTTC

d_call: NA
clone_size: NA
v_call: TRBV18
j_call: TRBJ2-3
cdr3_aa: CASSPTHSTDTQYF
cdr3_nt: TGTGCCAGCTCACCCACCCACTCCACAGATACGCAGTATTTT

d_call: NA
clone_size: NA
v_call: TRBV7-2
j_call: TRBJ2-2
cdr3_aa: CASSLAGTSPGELFF
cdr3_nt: TGTGCCAGCAGCTTAGCGGGGACTTCTCCCGGGGAGCTGTTTTTT

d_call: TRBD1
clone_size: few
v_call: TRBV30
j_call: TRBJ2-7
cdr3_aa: CAWSTGTGNDEQYF
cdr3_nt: TGTGCCTGGAGCACCGGGACAGGGAACGACGAGCAGTACTTC

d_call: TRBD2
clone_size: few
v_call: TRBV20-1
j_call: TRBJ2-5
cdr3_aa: CSASRSLASGRAQETQYF
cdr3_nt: TGCAGTGCTAGTAGATCCCTCGCTAGCGGGAGGGCCCAAGAGACCCAGTACTTC

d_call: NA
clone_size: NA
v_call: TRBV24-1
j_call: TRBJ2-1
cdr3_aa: CATSDFSSGDNEQFF
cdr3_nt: TGTGCCACCAGTGATTTTTCCTCAGGGGATAATGAGCAGTTCTTC

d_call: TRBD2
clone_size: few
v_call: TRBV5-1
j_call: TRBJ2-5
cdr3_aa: CASSLSLAGPQETQYF
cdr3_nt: TGCGCCAGCAGCTTGAGCTTAGCGGGGCCCCAAGAGACCCAGTACTTC

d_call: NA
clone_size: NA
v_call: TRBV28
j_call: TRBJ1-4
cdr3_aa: CASSPQGHEKLFF
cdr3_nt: TGTGCCAGCAGCCCTCAGGGCCATGAAAAACTGTTTTTT

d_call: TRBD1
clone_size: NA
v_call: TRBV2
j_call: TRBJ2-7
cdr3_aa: CASRPYWDSKYEQYF
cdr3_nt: TGTGCCAGCAGACCTTACTGGGACAGTAAATACGAGCAGTACTTC

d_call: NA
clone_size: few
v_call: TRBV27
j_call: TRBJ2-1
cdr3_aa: CASRYVGPRYNEQFF
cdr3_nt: TGTGCCAGCCGATATGTGGGTCCTCGGTACAATGAGCAGTTCTTC

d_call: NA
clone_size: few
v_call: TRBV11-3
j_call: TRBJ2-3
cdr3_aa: CASSLGSTGSTDTQYF
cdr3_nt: TGTGCCAGCAGCTTAGGGTCCACCGGGAGCACAGATACGCAGTATTTT

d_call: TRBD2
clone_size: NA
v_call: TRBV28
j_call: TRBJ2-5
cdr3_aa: CASSLLSGGLAHQETQYF
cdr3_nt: TGTGCCAGCAGTTTATTGTCAGGGGGACTAGCGCACCAAGAGACCCAGTACTTC

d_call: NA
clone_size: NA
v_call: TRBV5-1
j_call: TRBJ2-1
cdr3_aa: CASSEGGAYNEQFF
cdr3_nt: TGCGCCAGCAGTGAGGGGGGAGCCTACAATGAGCAGTTCTTC

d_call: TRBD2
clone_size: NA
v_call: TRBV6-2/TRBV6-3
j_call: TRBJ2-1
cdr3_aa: CASSYPTTSGSEQFF
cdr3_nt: TGTGCCAGCAGTTACCCTACTACTAGCGGGAGTGAGCAGTTCTTC

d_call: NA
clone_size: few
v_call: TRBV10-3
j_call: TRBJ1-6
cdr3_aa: CAISESRDNNSPLHF
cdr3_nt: TGTGCCATCAGTGAGTCCCGGGACAATAATTCACCCCTCCACTTT

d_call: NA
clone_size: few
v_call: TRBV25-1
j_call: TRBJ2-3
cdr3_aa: CASSDYGDTQYF
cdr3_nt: TGTGCCAGCAGTGATTACGGAGATACGCAGTATTTT

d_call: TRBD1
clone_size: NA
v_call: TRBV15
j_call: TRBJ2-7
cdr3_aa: CATSSSGNRGYEQYF
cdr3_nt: TGTGCCACCAGCAGCTCCGGGAACAGGGGCTACGAGCAGTACTTC

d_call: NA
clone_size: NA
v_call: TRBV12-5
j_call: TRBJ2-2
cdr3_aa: CASGLGEAGELFF
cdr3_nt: TGTGCTAGTGGTTTGGGAGAAGCCGGGGAGCTGTTTTTT

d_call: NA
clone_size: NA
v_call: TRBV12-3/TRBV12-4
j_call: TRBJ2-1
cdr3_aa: CASIKRGDPSYNEQFF
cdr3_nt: TGTGCCAGCATCAAAAGAGGGGACCCCTCCTACAATGAGCAGTTCTTC

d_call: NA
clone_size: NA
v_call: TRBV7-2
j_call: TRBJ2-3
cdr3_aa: CASSLGRTFLTDTQYF
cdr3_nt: TGTGCCAGCAGCTTAGGCAGAACCTTTCTCACAGATACGCAGTATTTT

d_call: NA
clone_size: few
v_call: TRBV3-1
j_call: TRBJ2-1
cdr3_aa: CASSLQRASVHNEQFF
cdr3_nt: TGTGCCAGCAGCCTTCAGCGGGCTAGCGTACACAATGAGCAGTTCTTC

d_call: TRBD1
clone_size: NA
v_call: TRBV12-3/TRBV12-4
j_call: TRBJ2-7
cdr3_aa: CASSTSTGVHEQYF
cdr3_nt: TGTGCCAGCAGTACCTCAACAGGGGTTCACGAGCAGTACTTC

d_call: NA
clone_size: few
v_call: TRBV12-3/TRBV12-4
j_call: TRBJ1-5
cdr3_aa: CASSQQFGVSNQPQHF
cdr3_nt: TGTGCCAGCAGTCAACAGTTTGGGGTGAGCAATCAGCCCCAGCATTTT

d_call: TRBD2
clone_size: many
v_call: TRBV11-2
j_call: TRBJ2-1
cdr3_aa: CASSLVLAGGSYNEQFF
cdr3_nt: TGTGCCAGCAGCTTAGTCCTAGCGGGGGGCTCCTACAATGAGCAGTTCTTC

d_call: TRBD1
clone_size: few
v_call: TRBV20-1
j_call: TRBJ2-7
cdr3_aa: CSARAGQGAYEQYF
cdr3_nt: TGCAGTGCTAGAGCGGGACAGGGGGCGTACGAGCAGTACTTC

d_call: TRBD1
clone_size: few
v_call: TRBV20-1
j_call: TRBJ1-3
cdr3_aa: CSAYPGQNSGNTIYF
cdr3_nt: TGCAGTGCTTATCCGGGACAGAACTCTGGAAACACCATATATTTT

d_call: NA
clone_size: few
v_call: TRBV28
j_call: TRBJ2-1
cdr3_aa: CASTEAGTRSEQFF
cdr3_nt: TGTGCCAGCACCGAGGCCGGGACCAGGAGCGAGCAGTTCTTC

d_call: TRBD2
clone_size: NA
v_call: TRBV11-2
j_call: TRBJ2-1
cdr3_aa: CASSLVLAYNEQFF
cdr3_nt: TGTGCCAGCAGCTTAGTACTAGCGTACAATGAGCAGTTCTTC